This TCR beta chain was captured in a study of T-cell memory formation after mild COVID-19. Findings and caveats of the study: Contracting clones, day 15 to 85, had balanced CD4/CD8, and later expanders favored CD4+. The study found contracting CD4+ clones mainly in CM and EM and contracting CD8+ clones in EMRA. There was no confirmation that second-wave clones peaking on day 37 were SARS-CoV-2 specific.

Constant-segment-primed 5'RACE gave TCR alpha and TCR beta cDNA libraries with sample barcodes and UMIs. TCRdb fed the 5' RACE reads into MiXCR, producing one record per CDR3 protein. The data hold nearly 200,000 distinct CDR3 sequences, with around 20% observed a single time. The CDR3 runs 13 residues. Germline CDR1 reads SQVTM; CDR2 reads ANQGSEA. Trimming pared 2 bases from V and 4 bases from J, leaving 10 bases between. About this clonotype: Its antigen is currently unknown.

Input material: PBMCs or a T cell subset sorted from them (not recorded which). The TCR comes from an adult woman who had mild COVID-19 (a few samples of this study predate the infection). Cell type and time point are not known. The V call is TRBV29-1, the J call TRBJ2-3; perhaps D is TRBD1 or TRBD2 (6 bases each). CDR3 nucleotides: TGCAGCGTTGAAAGGGGGGCGGCAGATACGCAGTATTTT. As protein: CSVERGAADTQYF.